This T cell receptor beta chain was observed in a study of control samples from healthy donors and cancer patients. Some clones are missing from TCRdb's copy, which holds only in-frame ones; the method was immunoSEQ multiplex PCR. The data contain 85,000 to 100,000 clones, 93% of them singletons. V was trimmed by 8 bases and J by 5 bases, leaving 16 bases between them. The length of the CDR3 is 13 residues. The germline gives CDR1 SNHLY, CDR2 FYNNEI. This clone was observed a handful of times. The TCR sequence derives from a man between 18 and 29 years old in good health. Sequenced material: blood. V gene TRBV2 combines with J gene TRBJ2-7, with D possibly being TRBD2 (7 bases). The CDR3 loop is CASLRGASDEQYF. CDR3 DNA: TGTGCCAGCCTTCGGGGGGCATCCGACGAGCAGTACTTC.